These T cell receptor beta chains were read from a single sample in a study of CD8+ T cells in alopecia areata. Measured with immunoSEQ multiplex PCR; TCRdb has only the in-frame clones, and not every one. The table has roughly 97,000 clones, 41% seen once. Sequencing was carried out using CD4+ T cells sorted from blood. These receptors were taken from a human donor with alopecia areata. Both conserved end residues are part of each CDR3. The order of the fields is V gene, J gene, CDR3 protein.

TRBV30,TRBJ1-5,CAWSYGTGGNQPQHF
TRBV5-6,TRBJ2-7,CASSFLPTGYLREQYF
TRBV30,TRBJ2-7,CAWIAGGFSYEQYF
TRBV29-1,TRBJ2-7,CSGIPGQGFGEQYF
TRBV28,TRBJ2-4,CASRFPNRKNIQYF
TRBV19,TRBJ1-2,CASGDNYGYTF
TRBV30,TRBJ2-2,CAWGPNTGELFF
TRBV7-3,TRBJ2-5,CASSSHPGLAGRGETQYF
TRBV30,TRBJ1-1,CAGDTLDRGTEAFF
TRBV29-1,TRBJ2-7,CSVQLAGGGPFSYEQYF
TRBV6-6,TRBJ1-5,CASSFSNQPQHF
TRBV30,TRBJ2-1,CAWTIGLAGYNEQFF
TRBV29-1,TRBJ2-1,CSVESLAGGTYNEQFF
TRBV5-1,TRBJ1-1,CASSPGTGGTEAFF
TRBV30,TRBJ2-1,CAWSGAGPYNEQFF
TRBV28,TRBJ2-7,CASCPPARYEQYF
TRBV9,TRBJ2-2,CASNGPGLAGLRDTGELFF
TRBV30,TRBJ2-7,CAWSLGTDGGNEQYF
TRBV10-3,TRBJ2-7,CAISNGLEPSYEQYF
TRBV4-1,TRBJ2-5,CASSQGHPRGQYF
TRBV7-3,TRBJ1-6,CASSLSSANNSPLHF
TRBV7-3,TRBJ1-1,CASSRDINTEAFF
TRBV29-1,TRBJ2-1,CSVETTGAENEQFF
TRBV30,TRBJ2-2,CAWSGLAITGELFF
TRBV4-1,TRBJ1-1,CASSQGQGDTEAFF
TRBV5-1,TRBJ2-4,CASSLRRDLNIQYF
TRBV28,TRBJ1-4,CASSPTGGTNEKLFF
TRBV7-9,TRBJ2-7,CASSRRASYEQYF
TRBV19,TRBJ2-7,CASSVIRGEQYF
TRBV7-9,TRBJ2-1,CASSLDRAWDNEQFF
TRBV4-1,TRBJ1-6,CASSQTGDNSPLHF
TRBV30,TRBJ2-7,CAWSAGAPYEQYF
TRBV7-2,TRBJ2-5,CASSEQGTQYF
TRBV23-1,TRBJ1-1,CASWSRRVVLAFF
TRBV7-2,TRBJ2-4,CASSLALGVQYF
TRBV7-2,TRBJ2-7,CASSLQSRHEQYF
TRBV11-2,TRBJ2-2,CASSLVVTGELFF
TRBV7-9,TRBJ2-3,CASRVRQGKADTQYF
TRBV29-1,TRBJ1-2,CSVTPHPQGRFYGYTF
TRBV30,TRBJ1-5,CAWTSGQGDQPQHF
TRBV7-9,TRBJ2-1,CASSLERGVNEQFF
TRBV19,TRBJ2-1,CASSIDERGLIF
TRBV7-9,TRBJ1-6,CASSFWTGVNSPLHF
TRBV2,TRBJ2-7,CASSGRGDRVYEQYF
TRBV30,TRBJ2-1,CAWAGELAGEQFF
TRBV7-2,TRBJ2-1,CASSSTTGYSYNEQFF
TRBV18,TRBJ2-3,CASSQNGGGTDTQYF
TRBV5-1,TRBJ2-1,CASSPQRASYNEQFF
TRBV6-1,TRBJ2-2,CASSELAGRNTGELFF
TRBV2,TRBJ2-1,CASSAQGLNNEQFF
TRBV30,TRBJ2-1,CAWSRGRDSYNEQFF
TRBV6-5,TRBJ2-3,CASSYEVSTDTQYF
TRBV7-9,TRBJ2-1,CASSLSRNEQFF
TRBV6-6,TRBJ1-2,CASSDSLSSYGYTF
TRBV18,TRBJ2-5,CASSPLLAETQYF
TRBV28,TRBJ2-7,CASLRDSSYEQYF
TRBV19,TRBJ2-2,CASSTVARVNTGELFF